Listed here are 6 T cell receptor beta chains from one sample, sequenced in a study of cytotoxic CD8 clonotypes in ibrutinib-treated CLL listed by TCRdb under 2021. Sample time point, as interpreted from the label and publication: about a year on ibrutinib. The protocol used for the library was the immunoSEQ multiplex PCR assay. TCRdb stores this immuneACCESS table with in-frame sequences only. Part of the clones is absent; in the studies checked, under half of the shortfall reflects unresolved V genes, and no reason is known for the rest. Recorded for this sample are approximately 150,000 clones; roughly 80% of them occurred a single time. Around 30% of the sample is taken by the ten largest. Material: PBMCs, obtained after 12 months of ibrutinib treatment. All receptors come from a human donor with chronic lymphocytic leukemia.

The chain employs TRBV28 and TRBJ2-2; TRBD1 matches at 11 bases. Germline V lookup: CDR1 MDHEN, CDR2 SYDVKM. The J segment lost 7 bases and the V segment lost 7 bases, leaving 8 bases of the junction unmatched. The CDR3 runs to 15 residues. The CDR3, as DNA: TGTGCCAGCACGCGGGACAGGGGGATTGTCGGGGAGCTGTTTTTT. Amino acids: CASTRDRGIVGELFF.

This clone was seen more than once but under ten times. The chain recombines TRBV2 with TRBJ2-2; no firm D call. The CDR3 runs 11 residues. V lost 5 bases and J lost 6, with 4 bases in between. CDR1 and CDR2 (germline): SNHLY, FYNNEI. Here the CDR3 DNA reads TGTGCCAGCAGTCCGCCCGGGGAGCTGTTTTTT. This encodes CASSPPGELFF.

The rearrangement uses TRBV7-2 and TRBJ1-3, with a possible D match to TRBD1 (6 bases). The CDR3 extends over 16 amino acids. Germline CDR1 SGHTA, CDR2 FQGNSA. V gave up 7 bases and J gave up 2 bases, with 18 bases separating them. The CDR3 here is CASIDLPDSPGNTIYF. The CDR3 DNA is TGTGCCAGCATAGATCTGCCGGACAGTCCTGGAAACACCATATATTTT.

This sequence joins TRBV9 and TRBJ1-2; perhaps TRBD1 as D (5 bases). The CDR3 loop spans 15 amino acids. Trimming cost V 0 bases and J 1 base, with 10 bases left between them. The germline CDR1 and CDR2 sequences are SGDLS and YYNGEE. In DNA, the CDR3 is TGTGCCAGCAGCGTAGCCGGGGACGGTAACTATGGCTACACCTTC. It translates to CASSVAGDGNYGYTF.

The rearrangement joins TRBV7-6 to TRBJ2-7, with unresolved D. The V end was cut by 2 bases, the J end by 6 bases, with 11 bases between. Germline V gives CDR1 SGHVS, CDR2 FNYEAQ. This CDR3 region has 13 residues. The CDR3 sequence: CASSLTLGLEQYF. The DNA for the CDR3 is TGTGCCAGCAGCTTAACCCTAGGCCTCGAGCAGTACTTC.

This clone came up once. The gene calls are TRBV7-2 and TRBJ2-7, with 9 bases that match TRBD1. Germline trimming cut 3 bases from V and 3 bases from J; bases unmatched to any gene: 9. CDR3 size: 16 residues. Per the germline V gene, CDR1 is SGHTA and CDR2 is FQGNSA. The CDR3 reads CASSFTGTGLFYEQYF. CDR3 coding DNA: TGTGCCAGCAGCTTTACCGGGACAGGGTTATTCTACGAGCAGTACTTC.